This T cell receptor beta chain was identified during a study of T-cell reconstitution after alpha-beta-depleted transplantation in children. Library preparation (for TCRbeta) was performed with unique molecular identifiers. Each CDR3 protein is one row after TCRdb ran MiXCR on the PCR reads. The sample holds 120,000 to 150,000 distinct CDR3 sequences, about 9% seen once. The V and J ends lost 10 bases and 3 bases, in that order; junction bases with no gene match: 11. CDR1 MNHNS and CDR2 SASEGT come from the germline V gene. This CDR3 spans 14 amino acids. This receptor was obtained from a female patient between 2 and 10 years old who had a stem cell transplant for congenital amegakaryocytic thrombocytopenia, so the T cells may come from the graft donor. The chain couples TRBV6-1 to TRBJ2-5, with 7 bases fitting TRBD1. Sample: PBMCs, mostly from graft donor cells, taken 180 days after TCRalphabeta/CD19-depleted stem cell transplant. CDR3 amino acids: CATSKTGQEETQYF. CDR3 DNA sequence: TGTGCCACCTCTAAGACAGGGCAGGAAGAGACCCAGTACTTC.